This T cell receptor beta chain originates from a study of control samples from healthy donors and cancer patients. Trimming took 3 bases from V and 2 from J, leaving 17 bases between them. The CDR3 extends over 16 amino acids. The V gene's germline CDR1 is MDHEN and CDR2 SYDVKM. Profiled with immunoSEQ multiplex PCR; TCRdb holds only in-frame clones, not every one. The repertoire holds roughly 160,000 clones, 96% seen once, with just over 1% in the top ten. This clonotype originated in a woman younger than 45 in good health. The sample was blood. The chain is built from TRBV28 and TRBJ2-7, with a possible D match to TRBD2 (5 bases). CDR3 DNA: TGTGCCAGCAGTTTCGCCACCGGGGAAAGCGCCTACGAGCAGTACTTC. Residues: CASSFATGESAYEQYF.